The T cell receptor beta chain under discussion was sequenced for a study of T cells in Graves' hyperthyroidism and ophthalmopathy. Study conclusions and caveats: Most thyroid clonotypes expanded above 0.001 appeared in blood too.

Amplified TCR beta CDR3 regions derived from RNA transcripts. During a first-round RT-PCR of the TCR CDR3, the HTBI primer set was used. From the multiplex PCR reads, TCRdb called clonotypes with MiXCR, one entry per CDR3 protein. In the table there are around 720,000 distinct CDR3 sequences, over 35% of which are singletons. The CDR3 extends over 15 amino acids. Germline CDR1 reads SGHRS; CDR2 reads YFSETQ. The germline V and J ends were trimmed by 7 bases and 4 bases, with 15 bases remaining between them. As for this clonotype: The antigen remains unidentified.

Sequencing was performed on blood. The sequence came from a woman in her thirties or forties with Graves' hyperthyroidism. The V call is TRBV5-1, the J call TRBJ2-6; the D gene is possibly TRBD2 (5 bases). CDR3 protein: CASPSGVYGANVLTF. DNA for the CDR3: TGCGCCAGCCCCTCCGGGGTGTACGGGGCCAACGTCCTGACTTTC.